The 26 T cell receptor beta chains below come from one sample, sequenced in a study of tumor-infiltrating lymphocytes in primary liver carcinoma. The researchers obtained blood RNA from unsorted whole blood and also extracted germline DNA. A primer in the constant region served to generate TCR beta cDNA from approximately 460 ng of total RNA. ARM-PCR, slightly modified, supplied the TCR beta libraries through three nested multiplex PCR rounds. Forward primers for TRBV1-TRBV30 and a C-beta reverse primer served the first two PCR rounds, at 10 cycles each. TCRdb reprocessed the multiplex PCR reads with MiXCR, giving one entry per CDR3 protein. The sample records 300,000 to 400,000 distinct CDR3 sequences, less than 75% being singletons. The material sequenced was peripheral blood. All receptors derive from a man between 35 and 55 years old with primary liver carcinoma and hepatitis B virus infection.

As regards this clonotype: A junction end diverges from the germline sequence, so it may reflect a read error. The rearrangement joins TRBV6-6 to TRBJ2-4; D may be TRBD1 or TRBD2 (5 bases each). The CDR3 runs 15 residues. The V gene's germline CDR1 is MNHNY and CDR2 SVGAGI (reference sequence). The CDR3 reads CASSEQALAKNIEYF. The DNA for the CDR3 is TGTGCCAGCAGTGAACAGGCCCTAGCCAAAAACATTGAGTACTTC.

Comment on this clonotype: Lacking the conserved final phenylalanine or tryptophan, this CDR3 likely reflects a read error. The rearrangement uses TRBV11-2 and TRBJ2-1; 10 bases match TRBD2. CDR3 length: 15 amino acids. Germline lookup yields CDR1 SGHAT and CDR2 FQNNGV. DNA for the CDR3: TGCGCCAGCAGCTTCGGGACTAGCGACTACAATGAGCAGTTCCTC. Amino acid sequence: CASSFGTSDYNEQFL.

Comments on this clonotype: This may be a read error, as it is one base from a much larger clone. The V call is TRBV4-3, the J call TRBJ2-1; D may be TRBD2 (6 bases). The CDR3 spans 13 residues. The V gene's germline CDR1 is LGHNA and CDR2 YSLEER. CDR3 amino acids: CASSHRLTREQLF. The CDR3 DNA sequence: TGCGCCAGCAGCCATCGACTGACCCGGGAGCAGTTATTC.

As concerns this clonotype: This may be a read error, as it is one base from a much larger clone. A read error is likely, as this CDR3 ends without the conserved phenylalanine or tryptophan. This chain joins TRBV4-1 and TRBJ2-7; 11 nucleotides align to TRBD2. CDR3 length: 21 residues. V was pared by 4 bases and J by 0 bases, with 20 bases of the junction left unmatched. Germline V gene sequence: CDR1 MGHRA, CDR2 YSYEKL. The CDR3 region is CASSPKSNPGLAARSSYEQYS. The CDR3 coding sequence is TGCGCCAGCAGCCCAAAAAGCAACCCGGGACTAGCGGCAAGGAGCTCCTACGAGCAGTACTCC.

Note on this clonotype: This may come from a read error, since a much larger clone is one base off. The rearrangement uses TRBV6-6 and TRBJ2-7; no reliable D call. The CDR3 is 15 amino acids. Germline V gene sequence: CDR1 MNHNY, CDR2 SVGAGI (reference sequence). Trimming stripped 6 bases from V and 3 bases from J, with 18 bases between. The chain's CDR3 is CASSSLVISLYEQYF. The CDR3 DNA follows: TGTGCCAGCAGCTCACTCGTAATTAGCCTCTACGAGCAGTACTTC.

This clonotype was recorded at least ten times. This chain uses TRBV29-1 with TRBJ2-2; TRBD1 matches 8 bases. CDR3 length equals 13 residues. The germline V gene has CDR1 SQVTM and CDR2 ANQGSEA. With V trimmed by 4 bases and J by 4 bases, 2 bases remained unmatched. DNA for the CDR3: TGCAGCGTTGCGGGGACAGGCACCGGGGAGCTGTTTTTT. This sequence encodes CSVAGTGTGELFF.

The count of this clonotype is one. A much larger clonotype is one base distant, so this may be a read error. The chain joins TRBV6-2 or TRBV6-3 to TRBJ1-1, with D uncertain. Germline values: CDR1 MNHEY, CDR2 SVGEGT. This CDR3 is built from 16 residues. The V and J ends lost 2 bases and 4 bases respectively, with 17 bases between them. The CDR3: CASSYGLTLGSTEAFF. In DNA form, the CDR3 reads TGTGCCAGCAGTTACGGGTTGACTCTGGGGAGCACTGAAGCTTTCTTT.

This rearrangement joins TRBV6-6 to TRBJ2-7; 8 nucleotides agree with TRBD1. The CDR3 extends over 14 amino acids. Germline CDR1 MNHNY, CDR2 SVGAGI (reference sequence). The J segment lost 4 bases and the V segment lost 5 bases, leaving 7 bases of the junction unmatched. The CDR3 here is CASSRTGQGYEQYF. CDR3 coding DNA: TGTGCCAGCAGTAGGACAGGGCAGGGGTACGAGCAGTACTTC.

About this clonotype: Germline is not matched at one junction end, which may reflect a read error. The chain uses TRBV11-2 and TRBJ2-7; no firm D call. The CDR3 is 13 residues long. Germline V lookup: CDR1 SGHAT, CDR2 FQNNGV. CDR3 nucleotide sequence: TGTGCCAACAGCTACAACCAGAGCTACGAGCAGTACTTC. Amino acid sequence: CANSYNQSYEQYF.

This chain connects TRBV5-4 to TRBJ2-1; 8 bases agree with TRBD2. CDR3 length: 14 residues. Germline assignment: CDR1 SGHNT and CDR2 YYREEE (reference sequence). V was pared by 4 bases and J by 9 bases, with 9 bases of the junction left unmatched. The CDR3 region has the DNA TGTGCCAGCAGCCAAGCGGGAGATGGCGGTGAGCAGTTCTTC. Its translation: CASSQAGDGGEQFF.

Note on this clonotype: Here the CDR3 omits its conserved ending phenylalanine or tryptophan, so a read error is the likely source. The chain links TRBV11-1 to TRBJ2-1; 8 nucleotides align to TRBD2. CDR1 is SGHAT, CDR2 FQDESV, per germline (reference sequence). The CDR3 contains 14 residues. The CDR3 protein is CASGLAGIYNEQFS. In DNA, the CDR3 is TGTGCCAGCGGCTTAGCGGGGATCTACAATGAGCAGTTCTCC.

The genes are TRBV6-6 and TRBJ1-2; D is possibly TRBD1 (5 bases). The germline CDR1 and CDR2 sequences are MNHNY and SVGAGI (reference sequence). V lost 0 bases and J lost 3, with 11 bases in between. There are 15 residues in the CDR3. The CDR3: CASSYSGRPDYGYTF. As DNA, the CDR3 is TGTGCCAGCAGTTACTCGGGACGACCCGACTATGGCTACACCTTC.

Points on this clonotype: Its ends do not fully match the called genes, so a read error is possible. This sequence joins TRBV4-1 and TRBJ1-1; TRBD1 might be the D (6 bases). CDR3 length: 13 residues. Germline loops: CDR1 MGHRA, CDR2 YSYEKL. The CDR3 DNA sequence: TGCGCCAGCAGCCCAGGACAGAACCCTGAAGCTTTCTTT. This gives the protein CASSPGQNPEAFF.

Regarding this clonotype: Germline and junction disagree at one end, which may indicate a read error. The chain carries TRBV14 and TRBJ2-4; possible D gene TRBD1, 6 bases. This CDR3 comprises 17 residues. CDR1 and CDR2 from the germline V gene are SGHDN and FVKESK. The CDR3 DNA reads TGTGCCAGCAGCCATGGGGGCGAAAGTCTAGCCAAAAACATTAAGTACTTC. The encoded protein is CASSHGGESLAKNIKYF.

This clonotype was seen many times. The CDR3 loop reads CASRRGGFGNTGELFF. For the CDR3, the DNA is TGTGCCAGCAGGCGAGGGGGCTTCGGGAACACCGGGGAGCTGTTTTTT. V usage is TRBV6-2 or TRBV6-3 and J usage is TRBJ2-2; 7 nucleotides align to TRBD1. Germline lookup yields CDR1 MNHEY and CDR2 SVGEGT. The CDR3 runs 16 residues. Trimming at V came to 6 bases and at J to 1 base, leaving 8 bases not matched to a gene.

About this clonotype: A much larger clone sits a single nucleotide away, making a read error possible. V usage is TRBV6-6 and J usage is TRBJ1-5; 7 bases agree with TRBD1. The CDR3 has 20 residues. Germline loops: CDR1 MNHNY, CDR2 SVGAGI (reference sequence). The CDR3 DNA is TGTGCCAGCAGAGTTGGGCCGGGACAGACTAGAGACGTTGTCAATCAGCCCCAGCGTTTT. This codes for CASRVGPGQTRDVVNQPQRF.

On this clonotype itself: One end of the junction varies from germline; a read error may be responsible. The genes are TRBV18 and TRBJ2-1; either TRBD1 or TRBD2 may fit D (6 bases each). The CDR3 sequence is 16 residues long. Per germline, CDR1 KGHSH and CDR2 LQKENI. CDR3 bases: TGTGCCAGCTCACCAAGAGGGGGGACGGGCTACAATGAGCAGATCTTC. This translates into CASSPRGGTGYNEQIF.

Remarks on this clonotype: Relative to the germline gene, one junction end is altered; a read error may explain this. The genes are TRBV6-1 and TRBJ1-2, with D perhaps TRBD1 (5 bases). Germline CDR1 is MNHNS and CDR2 is SASEGT. There are 13 residues in the CDR3. The CDR3 DNA reads TGTGTCAGCAACTACCTAGGGGACTATGGCTACACCTTC. Translated, it gives CVSNYLGDYGYTF.

This clonotype was observed at least ten times. This rearrangement joins TRBV4-1 to TRBJ2-7; 13 nucleotides match TRBD2. The ends lost 4 bases at V and 5 bases at J; junction bases unmatched: 14. The germline gives CDR1 MGHRA, CDR2 YSYEKL. The length of the CDR3 is 18 residues. Written as DNA, the CDR3 is TGCGCCAGCAGCCTCCGGACTAGCGGGAGAGGGGGCGGTAACGAGCAGTACTTC. Translating it yields CASSLRTSGRGGGNEQYF.

This clonotype came up many times. This sequence joins TRBV6-1 and TRBJ1-4; the D is unclear. Trimming took off 1 base at V and 7 bases at J, with 10 bases between the two ends. The CDR3 spans 14 residues. Germline V gene lookup returns CDR1 MNHNS and CDR2 SASEGT. CDR3 region: CASSEGTNSEKLFF. The DNA for the CDR3 is TGTGCCAGCAGTGAAGGGACGAATTCTGAAAAACTGTTTTTT.

The rearrangement joins TRBV11-2 to TRBJ2-1; unclear D gene. V lost 5 bases and J lost 3, with 11 bases in between. Germline lookup yields CDR1 SGHAT and CDR2 FQNNGV. The CDR3 length is 14 residues. CDR3 residues: CASSKCRNYNEQFF. CDR3 in DNA: TGTGCCAGCAGCAAATGTAGGAACTACAATGAGCAGTTCTTC.

A remark on this clonotype: Germline and junction disagree at one end, which may indicate a read error. The gene calls are TRBV5-4 and TRBJ2-7, with D possibly TRBD2 on 5 matching bases. The CDR3 runs to 12 residues. CDR1 and CDR2 (germline): SGHNT, YYREEE (reference sequence). The DNA for the CDR3 is TGTGTCAGCAGCTTCGGGGAATACGAGCAGTACTTC. Protein sequence: CVSSFGEYEQYF.

Details on this clonotype: It may be a read error: a sequence one base away is much more abundant. The chain employs TRBV4-3 and TRBJ2-7; D uncertain. The CDR3 consists of 14 residues. From germline, CDR1 is LGHNA and CDR2 YSLEER. Trimming removed 2 bases from V and 2 bases from J, with 10 bases in between. CDR3 in amino acids: CASSQPPGPYEQYF. Written as DNA, the CDR3 is TGCGCCAGCAGCCAACCTCCGGGTCCCTACGAGCAGTACTTC.

A few counts support this clonotype. The rearrangement links TRBV5-1 to TRBJ2-3; D gene unclear. The CDR3 length is 13 residues. V lost 4 bases and J 2 bases, leaving 8 bases between the germline ends. Germline-derived CDR1 and CDR2 are SGHRS and YFSETQ. CDR3 region: CASSIRPTDTQYF. The CDR3, as DNA: TGCGCCAGCAGCATCCGACCCACAGATACGCAGTATTTT.

V is TRBV24-1 and J is TRBJ2-1; D gene ambiguous. Germline V lookup: CDR1 KGHDR, CDR2 SFDVKD. V was trimmed by 2 bases and J by 7 bases, leaving 14 bases between them. The CDR3 extends over 15 amino acids. CDR3 protein: CATSDYTEKGNEQFF. In DNA, the CDR3 is TGTGCCACCAGTGATTATACGGAGAAGGGTAATGAGCAGTTCTTC.

The V gene is TRBV7-9, the J gene TRBJ2-3, with 11 bases fitting TRBD2. The CDR3 is made up of 15 amino acids. CDR1 and CDR2 (germline): SEHNR, FQNEAQ (reference sequence). Germline trimming cut 5 bases from V and 6 bases from J; bases unmatched to any gene: 7. CDR3 sequence: CASSILLAGDDTQYF. The CDR3 nucleotides are TGTGCCAGCAGCATCTTACTAGCGGGAGATGATACGCAGTATTTT. Looking up the rest from reference TRBV7-9 and TRBJ2-3 gives the full variable domain: DTGVSQNPRHKITKRGQNVTFRCDPISEHNRLYWYRQTLGQGPEFLTYFQNEAQLEKSRLLSDRFSAERPKGSFSTLEIQRTEQGDSAMYLCASSILLAGDDTQYFGPGTRLTVL.